The 9 T cell receptor beta chains below all came from one sample that was sequenced in a study of shared clonotypes between healthy human individuals. Clones were sequenced by immunoSEQ multiplex PCR, and TCRdb holds only the in-frame ones, with some missing. This table holds 2.5 million or so clones, 90% to 95% found once. The sequenced sample was naive CD4+ T cells sorted from blood. Subset described: CD45RA+ positively selected. The receptors originated from a man between 18 and 35 years old in good health.

The chain uses TRBV7-3 and TRBJ2-1; possibly TRBD2 for D (5 bases). Per germline, CDR1 SGHTA and CDR2 FQGTGA. The ends were cut back, 5 bases at V and 6 bases at J, with 20 bases in the middle. The CDR3 consists of 16 residues. The CDR3 loop is CASSARPGTLFNEQFF. The CDR3 nucleotides read TGTGCCAGCAGCGCTCGCCCGGGAACATTATTCAATGAGCAGTTCTTC.

This rearrangement joins TRBV5-1 to TRBJ2-6; D is ambiguous. The CDR3 contains 16 residues. Germline lookup yields CDR1 SGHRS and CDR2 YFSETQ. V lost 4 bases to trimming and J lost 4 bases, with 15 bases between them. The CDR3 DNA follows: TGCGCCAGCAGCCGTCCTGACAAAGCCGGGGCCAACGTCCTGACTTTC. It encodes CASSRPDKAGANVLTF.

J is TRBJ2-1 and V is TRBV4-1; the D is unclear. This CDR3 is built from 15 residues. V was clipped by 1 base and J by 0 bases, with 7 bases between them. Looked up from germline, CDR1 is MGHRA and CDR2 is YSYEKL. For the CDR3, the DNA is TGCGCCAGCAGCCAAGTGGTCTACTCCTACAATGAGCAGTTCTTC. Its translation is CASSQVVYSYNEQFF.

The CDR3 spells CASSGGTYLAKNIQYF. Here the CDR3 DNA reads TGTGCCAGCAGTGGGGGCACATATCTAGCCAAAAACATTCAGTACTTC. The rearrangement links TRBV2 to TRBJ2-4; D possibly corresponds to TRBD1 (5 bases). This CDR3 has 16 amino acids. The germline V gene has CDR1 SNHLY and CDR2 FYNNEI. V shed 4 bases and J shed 0 bases, with 13 bases lying between them. Together with reference TRBV2 and TRBJ2-4, the CDR3 gives the full variable domain: EPEVTQTPSHQVTQMGQEVILRCVPISNHLYFYWYRQILGQKVEFLVSFYNNEISEKSEIFDDQFSVERPDGSNFTLKIRSTKLEDSAMYFCASSGGTYLAKNIQYFGAGTRLSVL.

With respect to this clone: Other DNA sequences within the sample encode an identical CDR3. The chain carries TRBV5-1 and TRBJ1-2, with D possibly being TRBD1 (6 bases). This CDR3 is 14 amino acids long. Trimming took 4 bases from V and 2 from J, leaving 12 bases between them. Per germline, CDR1 SGHRS and CDR2 YFSETQ. The CDR3 sequence is CASSPTGPNYGYTF. CDR3 DNA: TGCGCCAGCAGCCCTACAGGGCCCAACTATGGCTACACCTTC.

V and J are TRBV2 and TRBJ2-5; 7 bases are shared with TRBD2. The V segment lost 6 bases and the J segment 4 bases; nucleotides outside the gene matches: 5. This CDR3 is 13 amino acids long. Germline CDR1 SNHLY, CDR2 FYNNEI. The CDR3 coding sequence is TGTGCCAGCAGGTTGGCTAGCGGAGAGACCCAGTACTTC. It specifies CASRLASGETQYF. The full variable domain, rest sourced from reference TRBV2 and TRBJ2-5, is EPEVTQTPSHQVTQMGQEVILRCVPISNHLYFYWYRQILGQKVEFLVSFYNNEISEKSEIFDDQFSVERPDGSNFTLKIRSTKLEDSAMYFCASRLASGETQYFGPGTRLLVL.

This clone showed up just once. This rearrangement joins TRBV15 to TRBJ2-7, with 10 bases aligning to TRBD1. Trimming removed 0 bases from V and 3 bases from J; junction bases left unmatched: 5. This CDR3 spans 16 amino acids. The germline gives CDR1 LNHNV, CDR2 YYDKDF (reference sequence). CDR3 in DNA: TGTGCCACCAGCAGAGATCTGGGACAGGGGATCTACGAGCAGTACTTC. It yields the protein CATSRDLGQGIYEQYF.

The sample holds a few counts of this clone. The chain links TRBV6-5 to TRBJ2-7, with TRBD2 matching over 7 bases. This CDR3 is built from 14 residues. The germline CDR1 and CDR2 sequences are MNHEY and SVGAGI. Trimming removed 5 bases from V and 3 bases from J; junction bases left unmatched: 7. Here the CDR3 reads CASSAPGGDYEQYF. Written as DNA, the CDR3 is TGTGCCAGCAGTGCTCCTGGGGGGGACTACGAGCAGTACTTC.

The chain couples TRBV23-1 to TRBJ2-4; 7 bases align to TRBD1. TRBV23-1 carries the ORF label, with uncertain function. Trimming at V came to 1 base and at J to 2 bases, leaving 8 bases not matched to a gene. The CDR3 contains 17 residues. This CDR3 reads CASSQLGQWATKNIQYF. CDR3 nucleotides: TGCGCCAGCAGTCAATTGGGACAGTGGGCAACCAAAAACATTCAGTACTTC.